The 13 T cell receptor beta chains presented below share a single source sample, sequenced in a study of OX40 agonist ivuxolimab in advanced cancers. The data were produced by immunoSEQ multiplex PCR, yet TCRdb's version contains in-frame clones alone and is incomplete. The table includes tens of thousands of clones, almost 90% detected once. The specimen comprised CD4+ or CD8+ T cells sorted from blood, sampled in a trial of the OX40 agonist ivuxolimab. The receptors shown here come from an adult with an advanced solid tumor such as melanoma, head and neck, liver or kidney cancer.

The J gene is TRBJ2-7, the V gene TRBV28; D could derive from TRBD1 or TRBD2 (5 bases each). CDR1 MDHEN and CDR2 SYDVKM come from the germline V gene. The CDR3 is made up of 14 amino acids. The V gene lost 5 bases and the J gene lost 0 bases, with 11 bases spanning the gap. The CDR3 protein is CASSLGGGSYEQYF. Written as DNA, the CDR3 is TGTGCCAGCAGTCTCGGTGGGGGCTCCTACGAGCAGTACTTC.

The genes are TRBV19 and TRBJ1-1; perhaps TRBD1 as D (5 bases). The CDR3 loop spans 16 amino acids. The germline gives CDR1 LNHDA, CDR2 SQIVND (reference sequence). V shed 4 bases and J shed 4 bases, with 19 bases lying between them. CDR3 DNA: TGTGCCAGTAGTAACCACGGACAACTTACTGGCACTGAAGCTTTCTTT. Amino acid sequence: CASSNHGQLTGTEAFF.

CDR3 sequence: CASSYLLTGGNYGYTF. The CDR3 DNA reads as TGTGCCAGCAGTTACCTGTTGACAGGGGGCAACTATGGCTACACCTTC. This chain links TRBV6-6 with TRBJ1-2, with TRBD1 identical over 10 bases. The germline gives CDR1 MNHNY, CDR2 SVGAGI (reference sequence). Unmatched junction bases numbered 5, after V lost 2 bases and J lost 2 bases. This CDR3 region has 16 residues.

The rearrangement uses TRBV15 and TRBJ2-4; D ambiguous. Between the trimmed V and J ends, which lost 3 bases and 9 bases, there was a span of 9 bases. The germline gives CDR1 LNHNV, CDR2 YYDKDF (reference sequence). This CDR3 region has 12 residues. The CDR3 spells CATSRDNGIQYF. CDR3 DNA sequence: TGTGCCACCAGCAGGGATAACGGCATTCAGTACTTC. The whole variable domain, remainder taken from reference TRBV15 and TRBJ2-4, is DAMVIQNPRYQVTQFGKPVTLSCSQTLNHNVMYWYQQKSSQAPKLLFHYYDKDFNNEADTPDNFQSRRPNTSFCFLDIRSPGLGDTAMYLCATSRDNGIQYFGAGTRLSVL.

This clone was seen once. The J gene is TRBJ2-3, the V gene TRBV9; no reliable D call. Trimming removed 3 bases at V and 3 bases at J, with 17 bases between. Germline CDR1 reads SGDLS; CDR2 reads YYNGEE. The CDR3 sequence is 16 residues long. The CDR3 region is CASSAEELFPTDTQYF. DNA for the CDR3: TGTGCCAGCAGCGCTGAGGAGCTCTTTCCTACAGATACGCAGTATTTT.

The V and J genes are TRBV2 and TRBJ2-2; no reliable D call. Trimming pared 4 bases from V and 4 bases from J, leaving 7 bases between. The germline V gene has CDR1 SNHLY and CDR2 FYNNEI. The CDR3 totals 13 residues. This CDR3 is CASSAQPTGELFF. The CDR3 DNA sequence: TGTGCCAGCAGTGCCCAGCCCACCGGGGAGCTGTTTTTT.

The chain combines TRBV7-6 with TRBJ2-1; D is unclear. V lost 0 bases to trimming and J lost 7 bases, with 7 bases between them. CDR3 size: 13 residues. From germline, CDR1 is SGHVS and CDR2 FNYEAQ. The CDR3 region has the DNA TGTGCCAGCAGCTTAGCAGAAACTAATGAGCAGTTCTTC. Its protein is CASSLAETNEQFF.

The rearrangement joins TRBV10-3 to TRBJ2-1; TRBD1 aligns across 7 bases. Trimming at V came to 4 bases and at J to 8 bases, leaving 8 bases not matched to a gene. Per the germline V gene, CDR1 is ENHRY and CDR2 is SYGVKD. The CDR3 has 14 amino acids. The CDR3 reads CAISGNRGLDEQFF. In DNA form, the CDR3 reads TGTGCCATCAGTGGCAACAGGGGTCTGGATGAGCAGTTCTTC.

The CDR3 loop reads CASSYQLQGNEQFF. As DNA, the CDR3 is TGTGCCAGCAGTTACCAACTACAGGGGAATGAGCAGTTCTTC. The V and J genes are TRBV6-5 and TRBJ2-1; the match to TRBD1 covers 7 bases. The junction had 5 bases not matched to a gene; V was cut back by 2 bases and J by 7 bases. CDR3 length equals 14 residues. The germline V gene encodes CDR1 MNHEY and CDR2 SVGAGI.

About this clone itself: The sample contains more than one DNA sequence encoding this CDR3. V gene TRBV5-1 combines with J gene TRBJ2-3, with 7 bases lining up with TRBD1. Per germline, CDR1 SGHRS and CDR2 YFSETQ. The CDR3 consists of 14 residues. J gave up 4 bases and V 1 base, and 3 bases lay outside the gene matches. DNA for the CDR3: TGCGCCAGCAGCTTGAGGCAGGGGGCAGATACGCAGTATTTT. Translated: CASSLRQGADTQYF.

V and J are TRBV7-9 and TRBJ2-5; either TRBD1 or TRBD2 may fit D (5 bases each). The V gene's germline CDR1 is SEHNR and CDR2 FQNEAQ (reference sequence). The CDR3 length is 18 residues. Trimming shortened V by 2 bases and J by 2 bases, and 21 bases separated the two germline ends. CDR3 DNA: TGTGCCAGCAGCTTAAGGGGCAACTGGGCCCTAGCACAAGAGACCCAGTACTTC. Protein sequence: CASSLRGNWALAQETQYF.

The rearrangement links TRBV15 to TRBJ1-1; 9 bases match TRBD1. CDR1 is LNHNV, CDR2 YYDKDF, per germline (reference sequence). V was clipped by 2 bases and J by 1 base; unmatched bases: 2. CDR3 size: 15 residues. CDR3 region: CATSRPTGGNTEAFF. Written as DNA, the CDR3 is TGTGCCACCAGCAGACCGACAGGGGGGAACACTGAAGCTTTCTTT.

The chain joins TRBV7-3 to TRBJ2-1, with 10 bases that match TRBD2. The germline gives CDR1 SGHTA, CDR2 FQGTGA. CDR3 length: 15 residues. J lost 8 bases, V lost 1 base, and 5 bases had no gene match. Here the CDR3 reads CASSLMGLAGDEQFF. CDR3 bases: TGTGCCAGCAGCTTAATGGGGCTAGCGGGAGATGAGCAGTTCTTC.